Listed below are T cell receptor beta chains from one sample, sequenced in a study of cytomegalovirus exposure and HLA in healthy donors. Generated by immunoSEQ multiplex PCR, the TCRdb table keeps only in-frame clones and is missing some. The sample records more than 65,000 clones, about 78% being singletons. Sequenced material: PBMCs. Receptor source: a man younger than 30 in good health and CMV-seropositive. CDR3s include the opening cysteine and the closing phenylalanine or tryptophan. D genes are given only for firm matches. Some rows have no size entry. The others give once, few or many, or a class for an expanded clone.

D: TRBD1; size: .; V: TRBV6-1; J: TRBJ2-1; CDR3: CASSEDPGQKGLHAYNEQFF; DNA: TGTGCCAGCAGTGAAGATCCGGGACAGAAAGGACTTCACGCCTACAATGAGCAGTTCTTC
D: .; size: few; V: TRBV11-2; J: TRBJ1-1; CDR3: CASSLSRGAGNTEAFF; DNA: TGTGCCAGCAGCTTGAGCCGGGGGGCTGGGAACACTGAAGCTTTCTTT
D: TRBD2; size: .; V: TRBV7-9; J: TRBJ2-7; CDR3: CASSLSSGRVVYEQYF; DNA: TGTGCCAGCAGCTTATCCAGCGGGAGGGTGGTATACGAGCAGTACTTC
D: .; size: .; V: TRBV7-9; J: TRBJ2-7; CDR3: CASSPKGDWKSYEQYF; DNA: TGTGCCAGCAGCCCCAAAGGGGACTGGAAATCCTACGAGCAGTACTTC
D: TRBD2; size: .; V: TRBV15; J: TRBJ2-7; CDR3: CATSSSGRTYEQYF; DNA: TGTGCCACCAGCAGTAGCGGGAGGACCTACGAGCAGTACTTC
D: .; size: once; V: TRBV15; J: TRBJ2-3; CDR3: CATSREPGTQYF; DNA: TGTGCCACCAGCAGAGAACCAGGTACGCAGTATTTT
D: TRBD2; size: few; V: TRBV28; J: TRBJ2-7; CDR3: CASSLGGRALYEQYF; DNA: TGTGCCAGCAGTTTAGGCGGGAGGGCCCTGTACGAGCAGTACTTC
D: TRBD1; size: .; V: TRBV6-5; J: TRBJ1-2; CDR3: CASSNTGGYGYTF; DNA: TGTGCCAGCAGTAATACAGGGGGATATGGCTACACCTTC
D: .; size: .; V: TRBV7-7; J: TRBJ2-3; CDR3: CASSTGSGVTQYF; DNA: TGTGCTAGCAGCACCGGTAGCGGAGTTACGCAGTATTTT
D: .; size: few; V: TRBV6-5; J: TRBJ1-3; CDR3: CASTPGLSGGTIYF; DNA: TGTGCCAGCACACCCGGGCTGTCCGGAGGCACCATATATTTT
D: TRBD2; size: .; V: TRBV6-5; J: TRBJ2-1; CDR3: CATKLASSSYNEQFF; DNA: TGTGCCACCAAACTAGCGTCTAGCTCCTACAATGAGCAGTTCTTC
D: .; size: few; V: TRBV6-1; J: TRBJ1-1; CDR3: CASSEGPRRTEAFF; DNA: TGTGCCAGCAGTGAAGGTCCTCGTCGGACTGAAGCTTTCTTT
D: TRBD1; size: .; V: TRBV18; J: TRBJ1-5; CDR3: CASSPRGDRGRQPQHF; DNA: TGTGCCAGCTCACCACGGGGAGACAGGGGGCGGCAGCCCCAGCATTTT
D: .; size: many; V: TRBV19; J: TRBJ2-4; CDR3: CASSNGQPLSIQYF; DNA: TGTGCCAGTAGTAACGGACAACCACTAAGCATTCAGTACTTC
D: .; size: once; V: TRBV27; J: TRBJ1-2; CDR3: CASSPGGGGYTF; DNA: TGTGCCAGCAGCCCCGGGGGAGGGGGCTACACCTTC
D: .; size: .; V: TRBV9; J: TRBJ1-2; CDR3: CASSVGTFGYTF; DNA: TGTGCCAGCAGCGTGGGGACTTTTGGCTACACCTTC